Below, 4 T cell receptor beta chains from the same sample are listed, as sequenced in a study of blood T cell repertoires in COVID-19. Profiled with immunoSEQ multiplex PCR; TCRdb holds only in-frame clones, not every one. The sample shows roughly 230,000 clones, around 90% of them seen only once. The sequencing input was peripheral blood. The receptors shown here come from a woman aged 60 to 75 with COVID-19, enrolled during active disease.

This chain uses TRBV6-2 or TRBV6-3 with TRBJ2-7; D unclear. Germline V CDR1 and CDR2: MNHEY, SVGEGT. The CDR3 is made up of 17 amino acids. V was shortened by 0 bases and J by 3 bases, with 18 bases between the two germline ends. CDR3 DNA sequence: TGTGCCAGCAGTTACTCGATTGAGCCCACAGTATTCTACGAGCAGTACTTC. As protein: CASSYSIEPTVFYEQYF.

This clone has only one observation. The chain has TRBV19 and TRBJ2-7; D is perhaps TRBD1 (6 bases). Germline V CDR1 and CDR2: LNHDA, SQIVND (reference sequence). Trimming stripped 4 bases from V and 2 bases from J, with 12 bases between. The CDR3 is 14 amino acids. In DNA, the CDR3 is TGTGCCAGTAGTACCTCCAGGGGAGCCTACGAGCAGTACTTC. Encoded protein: CASSTSRGAYEQYF.

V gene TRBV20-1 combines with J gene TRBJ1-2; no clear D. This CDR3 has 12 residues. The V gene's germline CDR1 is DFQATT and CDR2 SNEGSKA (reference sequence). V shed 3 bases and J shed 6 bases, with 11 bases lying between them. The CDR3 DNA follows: TGCAGTGCTAGTTCACTATCGGATGGCTACACCTTC. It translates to CSASSLSDGYTF.

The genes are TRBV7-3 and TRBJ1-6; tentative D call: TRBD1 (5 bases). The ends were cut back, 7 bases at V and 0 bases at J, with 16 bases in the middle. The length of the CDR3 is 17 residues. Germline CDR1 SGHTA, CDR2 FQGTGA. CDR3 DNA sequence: TGTGCCAGCACCACTAAGGGGCGCGTCTCCTATAATTCACCCCTCCACTTT. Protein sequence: CASTTKGRVSYNSPLHF.